The 8 T cell receptor beta chains below come from one sample, sequenced in a study of cytomegalovirus exposure and HLA in healthy donors. PCR employed 60 Vbeta and 13 Jbeta primers. The repertoire was sequenced with immunoSEQ multiplex PCR; TCRdb's copy has only in-frame clones and lacks some. The repertoire holds over 200,000 clones, with roughly 82% as singletons. The specimen sequenced was PBMCs. These receptors all come from a man aged 40-55 years in good health and CMV-seropositive.

This sequence joins TRBV7-7 and TRBJ2-1, with 7 bases lining up with TRBD1. This CDR3 has 16 amino acids. V gave up 2 bases and J gave up 2 bases; unmatched junction bases: 6. The germline V gene encodes CDR1 SSHAT and CDR2 FNYEAQ (reference sequence). The CDR3 DNA sequence: TGTGCCAGCAGCTTATCTTCGGGACAGCCCTACAATGAGCAGTTCTTC. This sequence encodes CASSLSSGQPYNEQFF.

The genes are TRBV2 and TRBJ2-7, with TRBD2 identical over 7 bases. J lost 9 bases, V lost 2 bases, and 4 bases had no gene match. Germline V gene lookup returns CDR1 SNHLY and CDR2 FYNNEI. This CDR3 is built from 12 residues. CDR3 nucleotides: TGTGCCAGCAGTGAATCGGGGGGTCCGCAGTACGTC. This sequence encodes CASSESGGPQYV.

This clone has a single count. This rearrangement joins TRBV6-6 to TRBJ2-7; a weak D match, TRBD2 (6 bases). The CDR3 runs 12 residues. Germline V gene sequence: CDR1 MNHNY, CDR2 SVGAGI (reference sequence). Trimming pared 0 bases from V and 9 bases from J, leaving 9 bases between. CDR3 loop: CASSYSGTSQYV. Written as DNA, the CDR3 is TGTGCCAGCAGTTACTCGGGGACTTCGCAGTACGTC.

The CDR3 protein is CASSIGQGLEQYF. The CDR3 DNA reads TGTGCCAGTAGTATCGGACAGGGACTCGAGCAGTACTTC. The chain recombines TRBV19 with TRBJ2-7; TRBD1 matches at 8 bases. J gave up 6 bases and V 3 bases, and 4 bases lay outside the gene matches. Germline V gene lookup returns CDR1 LNHDA and CDR2 SQIVND (reference sequence). This CDR3 is 13 amino acids long.

This clone showed up just once. The V and J genes are TRBV4-2 and TRBJ2-2; 9 nucleotides line up with TRBD2. V dropped 4 bases and J dropped 4; count of bases not matched to a gene: 10. CDR1 LGHNA and CDR2 YNFKEQ come from the germline V gene. This CDR3 comprises 17 residues. DNA for the CDR3: TGTGCCAGCAGCCCCCTGGCCAGCGGGAGGCTCACCGGGGAGCTGTTTTTT. This codes for CASSPLASGRLTGELFF.

The rearrangement joins TRBV6-5 to TRBJ2-2; tentatively, D is TRBD1 (5 bases). The germline V and J ends were trimmed by 4 bases and 5 bases, with 5 bases remaining between them. The CDR3 is 12 amino acids. The germline V gene has CDR1 MNHEY and CDR2 SVGAGI. CDR3 protein: CASSSGTGELFF. CDR3 bases: TGTGCCAGCAGTTCAGGGACCGGGGAGCTGTTTTTT.

V is TRBV5-1 and J is TRBJ2-5; TRBD1 agrees at 9 bases. Trimming removed 0 bases from V and 4 bases from J; junction bases left unmatched: 4. CDR3 length: 15 residues. Germline V gives CDR1 SGHRS, CDR2 YFSETQ. CDR3 residues: CASSLEQGAGETQYF. The CDR3 region has the DNA TGCGCCAGCAGCTTGGAACAGGGGGCAGGAGAGACCCAGTACTTC.

This clone was picked up a small number of times. V is TRBV7-7 and J is TRBJ2-5, with D unresolved. The CDR3 runs 12 residues. V lost 5 bases to trimming and J lost 4 bases, with 8 bases between them. Per germline, CDR1 SSHAT and CDR2 FNYEAQ (reference sequence). CDR3 loop: CASSGPGETQYF. CDR3 coding DNA: TGTGCCAGCAGCGGGCCCGGAGAGACCCAGTACTTC.